This passage covers 8 T cell receptor beta chains from one sample sequenced in a study of T cells in Graves' hyperthyroidism and ophthalmopathy. Template material for amplifying TCR beta CDR3 regions consisted of RNA transcripts. First-round RT-PCR of the TCR CDR3 relied on the HTBI primer set. MiXCR, applied by TCRdb to the multiplex PCR reads, yields one record per CDR3 protein. Counted here are about 480,000 distinct CDR3 sequences, around a fifth occurring once; the ten biggest clones make up less than 65%. What was sequenced was blood. The source is a woman in her sixties or seventies with Graves' ophthalmopathy.

This clonotype has ten or more counts. The chain carries TRBV7-2 and TRBJ2-1, with D hard to call. Trimming took off 1 base at V and 6 bases at J, with 10 bases between the two ends. CDR3 length: 14 amino acids. Germline V lookup: CDR1 SGHTA, CDR2 FQGNSA. This chain's CDR3 is CASSLVWSANEQFF. In DNA form, the CDR3 reads TGTGCCAGCAGCTTAGTATGGTCCGCCAATGAGCAGTTCTTC.

The rearrangement uses TRBV7-9 and TRBJ2-5, with a weak D call TRBD1 (5 bases). The V end was cut by 1 base, the J end by 4 bases, with 10 bases between. CDR3 length: 14 amino acids. Per the germline V gene, CDR1 is SEHNR and CDR2 is FQNEAQ (reference sequence). The CDR3 nucleotides read TGTGCCAGCAGCTTAGAGGGGCTATCAGAGACCCAGTACTTC. Its protein is CASSLEGLSETQYF.

The rearrangement uses TRBV30 and TRBJ1-1; D may be TRBD1 (6 bases). The germline V gene has CDR1 GTSNPN and CDR2 SVGIG (reference sequence). CDR3 length: 13 residues. V was clipped by 2 bases and J by 3 bases, with 10 bases between them. The CDR3 nucleotides are TGTGCCTGGAGTAACAGGGAGGACACTGAAGCTTTCTTT. This gives the protein CAWSNREDTEAFF.

This clonotype was observed a few times. The V call is TRBV7-9, the J call TRBJ1-5; TRBD1 is a possible D gene (6 bases). Germline values: CDR1 SEHNR, CDR2 FQNEAQ (reference sequence). This CDR3 is built from 14 residues. The V gene lost 3 bases and the J gene lost 3 bases, with 9 bases spanning the gap. CDR3 protein: CASSFGTYNQPQHF. Written as DNA, the CDR3 is TGTGCCAGCAGCTTCGGGACATACAATCAGCCCCAGCATTTT.

The chain employs TRBV5-1 and TRBJ2-2; a weak D match, TRBD2 (6 bases). Germline V gene lookup returns CDR1 SGHRS and CDR2 YFSETQ. The CDR3 totals 15 residues. V was shortened by 5 bases and J by 1 base, with 12 bases between the two germline ends. CDR3 protein: CASRLGGMNTGELFF. The CDR3 bases are TGCGCCAGCAGGCTGGGCGGGATGAACACCGGGGAGCTGTTTTTT.

This chain links TRBV29-1 with TRBJ2-3; 10 nucleotides align to TRBD1. Unmatched junction bases numbered 10, after V lost 6 bases and J lost 4 bases. This CDR3 spans 15 amino acids. Germline V gives CDR1 SQVTM, CDR2 ANQGSEA. In nucleotides, the CDR3 is TGCAGCGTCGACGGGGACAGGGGAGTTGCAGATACGCAGTATTTT. As protein: CSVDGDRGVADTQYF.

The chain employs TRBV20-1 and TRBJ1-2, with a weak D call TRBD1 (5 bases). This CDR3 is built from 12 residues. V lost 0 bases and J lost 8, with 10 bases in between. Per the germline V gene, CDR1 is DFQATT and CDR2 is SNEGSKA (reference sequence). This chain's CDR3 is CSAREAGRGYTF. Written as DNA, the CDR3 is TGCAGTGCTAGAGAGGCAGGGCGGGGCTACACCTTC.

There are many counts of this clonotype. V usage is TRBV2 and J usage is TRBJ1-1; D gene uncertain. The CDR3 is made up of 14 amino acids. Per germline, CDR1 SNHLY and CDR2 FYNNEI. Trimming removed 3 bases at V and 0 bases at J, with 8 bases between. The CDR3 here is CASSDFAMNTEAFF. The DNA for the CDR3 is TGTGCCAGCAGTGATTTCGCAATGAACACTGAAGCTTTCTTT.